Given below is one TCR beta chain in context. What it binds is not known. This sample is part of a study of T cell repertoires and HLA-DP antigens. The wider study: Alloantigens: one with one groove difference and one with around 9 differences versus self. Study-wide results and limits: Naive and memory CD4+ repertoires were not analysed separately.

The CDR3 totals 13 residues. Per germline, CDR1 SGDLS and CDR2 YYNGEE. Losses at the gene ends were 4 bases for V and 9 bases for J; bases not matched to a gene: 7. For pre-culture CD4+ samples, the target was around 200,000 T cell genomes. This table comes from immunoSEQ multiplex PCR, and its TCRdb copy is limited to in-frame clones, with some not included. The table lists roughly 110,000 clones, more than 85% of them singletons. Material for sequencing was CD4+ T cells from PBMCs. The sequence came from a woman younger than 35 in good health and CMV-seronegative. The chain couples TRBV9 to TRBJ2-1, with 7 bases matching TRBD2. CDR3 sequence reads: CASSFLPGGEQFF. CDR3 DNA: TGTGCCAGCAGCTTTCTTCCGGGGGGTGAGCAGTTCTTC.